The rows below give T cell receptor beta chains drawn from one sample of a study of T cell responses to AZD1222 COVID-19 vaccine. Assay used: immunoSEQ multiplex PCR; TCRdb lists only in-frame clones, some missing. The sample includes around 85,000 clones, roughly 90% seen only once; the top ten take around 1.4%. The source was peripheral blood, collected 28 days after the second AZD1222 dose. The receptor set was obtained from an adult who received the AZD1222 COVID-19 vaccine. Both conserved end residues are part of each CDR3. The D gene is left open where the match is weak. Some rows have no size entry. The others give once, few or many, or a class for an expanded clone.

clone size	V gene	J gene	D gene	CDR3 protein	CDR3 DNA
-	TRBV9	TRBJ1-1	-	CASSVAVVSEAFF	TGTGCCAGCAGCGTGGCAGTAGTATCTGAAGCTTTCTTT
-	TRBV27	TRBJ2-5	-	CASSLISAGADQETQYF	TGTGCCAGCAGTTTAATTAGCGCGGGGGCCGACCAAGAGACCCAGTACTTC
-	TRBV7-2	TRBJ2-2	TRBD1	CASSSPRGPGELFF	TGTGCCAGCAGCTCCCCCAGGGGGCCCGGGGAGCTGTTTTTT
once	TRBV30	TRBJ1-2	-	CAWSVSRWGRADGGYTF	TGTGCCTGGAGTGTATCCCGATGGGGCAGGGCCGATGGAGGCTACACCTTC
-	TRBV20-1	TRBJ2-5	TRBD2	CSASALAGRQETQYF	TGCAGTGCTAGTGCGCTAGCGGGACGCCAAGAGACCCAGTACTTC
-	TRBV3-1/TRBV3-2	TRBJ1-1	-	CASSQARDGHTEAFF	TGTGCCAGCAGCCAAGCTAGAGACGGGCACACTGAAGCTTTCTTT
once	TRBV28	TRBJ1-2	-	CATESNYGYTF	TGTGCCACCGAGTCTAACTATGGCTACACCTTC
-	TRBV18	TRBJ1-3	TRBD1	CASSPRGQRPGDTIYF	TGTGCCAGCTCACCAAGGGGACAGAGACCTGGGGACACCATATATTTT
-	TRBV12-3/TRBV12-4	TRBJ2-7	-	CASSLQGYEQYF	TGTGCCAGCAGTTTACAGGGTTACGAGCAGTACTTC
-	TRBV4-2	TRBJ2-5	TRBD2	CASSQGGASGGQETQYF	TGTGCCAGCAGCCAAGGAGGGGCTAGCGGGGGCCAAGAGACCCAGTACTTC
few	TRBV14	TRBJ2-7	-	CASSRGWPYEQYF	TGTGCCAGCAGCCGGGGTTGGCCCTACGAGCAGTACTTC
-	TRBV28	TRBJ2-5	-	CASTGGVRWDRETQYF	TGTGCCAGCACAGGTGGCGTCCGTTGGGATAGGGAGACCCAGTACTTC
-	TRBV29-1	TRBJ2-2	-	CSVPGHPNTGELFF	TGCAGCGTTCCGGGACACCCGAACACCGGGGAGCTGTTTTTT
-	TRBV3-1/TRBV3-2	TRBJ1-5	-	CASSPPVGQPQHF	TGTGCCAGCAGCCCCCCGGTCGGTCAGCCCCAGCATTTT
-	TRBV11-3	TRBJ2-1	TRBD2	CASSPGLAGRNEQFF	TGTGCCAGCAGTCCTGGACTAGCGGGGCGGAATGAGCAGTTCTTC
-	TRBV18	TRBJ1-1	-	CASSPLTRQNTEAFF	TGTGCCAGCTCACCTCTCACAAGACAGAACACTGAAGCTTTCTTT
-	TRBV9	TRBJ2-1	-	CASSAQTGANEQFF	TGTGCCAGCAGCGCCCAGACGGGCGCCAATGAGCAGTTCTTC
-	TRBV11-2	TRBJ1-2	-	CASSLRTRVDYGYTF	TGTGCCAGCAGCCTCCGGACACGGGTGGACTATGGCTACACCTTC
-	TRBV7-3	TRBJ1-1	-	CASSYTGLTEAFF	TGTGCCAGCAGCTATACAGGGTTAACTGAAGCTTTCTTT
few	TRBV12-3/TRBV12-4	TRBJ2-1	-	CASSSTRPPEQFF	TGTGCCAGCAGTTCCACACGACCTCCTGAGCAGTTCTTC
once	TRBV7-6	TRBJ2-7	TRBD2	CASSLEASGDYEQYF	TGTGCCAGCAGCTTAGAGGCTAGCGGGGACTACGAGCAGTACTTC
-	TRBV7-2	TRBJ2-1	TRBD1	CASSLGTGSEQFF	TGTGCCAGCAGCTTAGGGACAGGGTCCGAGCAGTTCTTC
-	TRBV30	TRBJ1-5	-	CAWSRGAGNQPQHF	TGTGCCTGGAGTAGGGGCGCAGGGAATCAGCCCCAGCATTTT
-	TRBV13	TRBJ2-3	-	CASSRTLEATQYF	TGTGCCAGCAGCCGGACTCTCGAAGCCACGCAGTATTTT
few	TRBV23-1	TRBJ2-7	-	CASSPYNVLPPYEQYF	TGCGCCAGCAGTCCTTATAATGTACTGCCCCCCTACGAGCAGTACTTC
-	TRBV5-4	TRBJ2-7	TRBD2	CASSWSTGGNYEQYF	TGTGCCAGCAGCTGGAGTACGGGGGGTAACTACGAGCAGTACTTC
-	TRBV19	TRBJ1-6	-	CASSLTRKDSPLHF	TGTGCCAGTAGTCTCACGAGGAAGGACTCACCCCTCCACTTT
-	TRBV9	TRBJ2-1	-	CASSGSSYNEQFF	TGTGCCAGCAGCGGGAGCTCCTACAATGAGCAGTTCTTC
-	TRBV6-5	TRBJ1-2	TRBD1	CASLPDRDRGVGYTF	TGTGCCAGCCTCCCTGACCGGGACAGGGGAGTCGGCTACACCTTC
-	TRBV18	TRBJ2-5	TRBD1	CASSPGTEKETQYF	TGTGCCAGCTCGCCCGGGACAGAAAAAGAGACCCAGTACTTC